A selection of T cell receptor beta chains follows, all from one sample in a study of technical replicates of blood from a handful of donors. TCRdb's copy holds only in-frame clones and misses some; the assay was immunoSEQ multiplex PCR. The repertoire holds tens of thousands of clones, with about nine tenths as singletons. Sequencing was performed on T cells isolated from PBMCs. These receptors were taken from a human donor in good health. Some clones in this sample may be carry-over from other donors' samples. CDR3s include the opening cysteine and the closing phenylalanine or tryptophan. The D gene is left open where the match is weak. The size field is filled for only some rows; it gives once, few, many or a size class.

once TRBJ2-3 . 15 TRBV19 CASNREEAGGDTQYF TGTGCCAGCAACCGAGAAGAGGCGGGTGGAGATACGCAGTATTTT
. TRBJ1-1 . 18 TRBV4-1 CASSQVVIVAGPGAEAFF TGCGCCAGCAGCCAAGTCGTGATCGTGGCGGGGCCCGGCGCTGAAGCTTTCTTT
. TRBJ2-5 . 13 TRBV6-1 CASSEGVWETQYF TGTGCCAGCAGTGAAGGAGTCTGGGAGACCCAGTACTTC
. TRBJ1-1 . 12 TRBV2 CASSSVNTEAFF TGTGCCAGCTCGAGTGTGAACACTGAAGCTTTCTTT
. TRBJ2-2 . 14 TRBV27 CASSLDTNTGELFF TGTGCCAGCAGCTTGGACACGAACACCGGGGAGCTGTTTTTT
. TRBJ2-7 . 14 TRBV9 CASSVGIAAYEQYF TGTGCCAGCAGCGTTGGTATAGCGGCCTACGAGCAGTACTTC
. TRBJ1-2 . 13 TRBV4-1 CASSHRDLLSYTF TGCGCCAGCAGCCATCGGGACTTATTAAGCTACACCTTC
. TRBJ1-5 TRBD1 16 TRBV27 CASSPTGTAYNQPQHF TGTGCCAGCAGCCCCACCGGGACAGCCTATAATCAGCCCCAGCATTTT
. TRBJ2-7 . 14 TRBV10-2 CASSESLYGYEQYF TGCGCCAGCAGTGAGTCTCTTTACGGCTACGAGCAGTACTTC
few TRBJ1-1 TRBD1 16 TRBV29-1 CSVQVSGGKMNTEAFF TGCAGCGTCCAGGTGTCAGGGGGTAAAATGAACACTGAAGCTTTCTTT
. TRBJ2-1 TRBD2 16 TRBV5-6 CASSLLASGGYNEQFF TGTGCCAGCAGCTTGTTGGCTAGCGGGGGTTACAATGAGCAGTTCTTC
. TRBJ1-3 . 12 TRBV5-4 CASSRFGNTIYF TGTGCCAGCAGCCGTTTTGGAAACACCATATATTTT
. TRBJ2-2 . 14 TRBV9 CASSLGANTGELFF TGTGCCAGCAGCCTCGGAGCGAACACCGGGGAGCTGTTTTTT
. TRBJ2-7 TRBD1 15 TRBV28 CASSSTTGTTYEQYF TGTGCCAGCAGTTCGACGACAGGGACGACCTACGAGCAGTACTTC